This section outlines one T cell receptor beta chain sequence together with its context. The sample originates from a study of T cell responses to AZD1222 COVID-19 vaccine. The assay was immunoSEQ multiplex PCR, and TCRdb's table has in-frame clones only and misses some. The profile shows under 90,000 clones, around four fifths of them singletons. The V gene's germline CDR1 is MNHEY and CDR2 SMNVEV (reference sequence). The CDR3 is made up of 16 amino acids. The ends lost 3 bases at V and 11 bases at J; junction bases unmatched: 13. Sample: peripheral blood, taken 28 days after the second AZD1222 dose. J is TRBJ1-6 and V is TRBV27; 7 nucleotides agree with TRBD1. This sequence was found in an adult who received the AZD1222 COVID-19 vaccine. CDR3 loop: CASSFFLTGTSAPLHF. DNA for the CDR3: TGTGCCAGCAGTTTCTTTTTGACAGGGACCTCTGCACCCCTCCACTTT.